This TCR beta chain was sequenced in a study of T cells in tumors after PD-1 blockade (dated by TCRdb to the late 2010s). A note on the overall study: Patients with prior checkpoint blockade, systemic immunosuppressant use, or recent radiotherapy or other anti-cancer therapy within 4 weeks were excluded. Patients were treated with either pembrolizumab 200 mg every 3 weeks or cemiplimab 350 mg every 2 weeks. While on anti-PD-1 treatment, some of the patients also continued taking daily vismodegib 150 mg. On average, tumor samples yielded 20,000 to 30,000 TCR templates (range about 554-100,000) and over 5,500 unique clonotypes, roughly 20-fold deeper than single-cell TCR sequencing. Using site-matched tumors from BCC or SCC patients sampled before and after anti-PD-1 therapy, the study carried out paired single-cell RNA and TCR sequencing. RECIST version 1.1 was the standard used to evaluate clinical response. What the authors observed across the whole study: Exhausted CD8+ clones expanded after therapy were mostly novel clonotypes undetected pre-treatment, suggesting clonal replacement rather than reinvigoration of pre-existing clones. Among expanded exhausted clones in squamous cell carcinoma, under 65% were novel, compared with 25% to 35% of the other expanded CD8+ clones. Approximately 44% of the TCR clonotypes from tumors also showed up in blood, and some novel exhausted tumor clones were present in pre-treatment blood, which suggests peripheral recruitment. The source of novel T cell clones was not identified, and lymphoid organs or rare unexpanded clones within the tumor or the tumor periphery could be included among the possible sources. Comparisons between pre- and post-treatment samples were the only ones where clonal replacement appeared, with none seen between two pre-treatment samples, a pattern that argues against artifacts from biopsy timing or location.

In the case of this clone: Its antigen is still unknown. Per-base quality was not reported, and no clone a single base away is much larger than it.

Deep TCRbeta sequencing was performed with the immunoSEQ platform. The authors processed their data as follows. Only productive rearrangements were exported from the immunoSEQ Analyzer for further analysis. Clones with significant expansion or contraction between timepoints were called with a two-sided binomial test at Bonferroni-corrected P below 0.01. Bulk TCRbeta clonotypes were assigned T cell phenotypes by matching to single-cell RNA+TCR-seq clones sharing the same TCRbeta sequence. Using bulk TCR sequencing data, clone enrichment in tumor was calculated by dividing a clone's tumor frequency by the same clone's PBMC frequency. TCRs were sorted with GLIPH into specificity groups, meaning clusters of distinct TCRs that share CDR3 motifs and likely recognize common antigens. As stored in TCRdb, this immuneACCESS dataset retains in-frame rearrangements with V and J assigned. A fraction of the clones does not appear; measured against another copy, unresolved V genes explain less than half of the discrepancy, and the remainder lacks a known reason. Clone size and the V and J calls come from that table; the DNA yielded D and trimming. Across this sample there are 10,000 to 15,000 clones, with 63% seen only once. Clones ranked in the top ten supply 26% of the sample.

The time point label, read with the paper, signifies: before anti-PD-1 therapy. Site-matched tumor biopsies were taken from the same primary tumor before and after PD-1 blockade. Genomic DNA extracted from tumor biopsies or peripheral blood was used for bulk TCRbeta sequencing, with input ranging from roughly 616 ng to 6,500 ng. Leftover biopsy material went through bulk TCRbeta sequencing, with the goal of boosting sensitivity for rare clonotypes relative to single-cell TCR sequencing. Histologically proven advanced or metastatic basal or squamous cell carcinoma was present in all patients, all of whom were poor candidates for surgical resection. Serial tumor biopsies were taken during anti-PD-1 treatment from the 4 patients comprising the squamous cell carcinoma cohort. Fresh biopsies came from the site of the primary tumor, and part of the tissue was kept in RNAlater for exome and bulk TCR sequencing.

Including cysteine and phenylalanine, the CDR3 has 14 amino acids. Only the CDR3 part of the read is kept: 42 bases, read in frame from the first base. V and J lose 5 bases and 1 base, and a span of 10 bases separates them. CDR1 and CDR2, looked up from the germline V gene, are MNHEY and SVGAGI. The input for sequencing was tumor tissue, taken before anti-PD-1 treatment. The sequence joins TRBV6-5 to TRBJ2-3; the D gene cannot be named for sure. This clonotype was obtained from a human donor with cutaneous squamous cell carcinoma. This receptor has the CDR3 CASSTNYRTDTQYF. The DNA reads TGTGCCAGCAGTACCAACTACCGCACAGATACGCAGTATTTT.